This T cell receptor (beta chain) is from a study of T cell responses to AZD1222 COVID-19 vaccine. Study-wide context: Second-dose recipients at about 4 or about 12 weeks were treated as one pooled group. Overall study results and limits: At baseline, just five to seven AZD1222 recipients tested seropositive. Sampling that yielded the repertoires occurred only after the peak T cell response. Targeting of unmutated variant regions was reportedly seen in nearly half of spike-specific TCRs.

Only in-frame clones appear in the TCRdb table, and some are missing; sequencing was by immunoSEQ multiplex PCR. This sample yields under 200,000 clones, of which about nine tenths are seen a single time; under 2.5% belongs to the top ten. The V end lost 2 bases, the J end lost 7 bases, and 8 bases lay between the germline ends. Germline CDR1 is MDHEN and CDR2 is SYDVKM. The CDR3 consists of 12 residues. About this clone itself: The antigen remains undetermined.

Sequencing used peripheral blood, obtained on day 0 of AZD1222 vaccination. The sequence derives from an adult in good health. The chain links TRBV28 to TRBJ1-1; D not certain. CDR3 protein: CASSLGPVEAFF. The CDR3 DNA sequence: TGTGCCAGCAGTTTAGGGCCGGTTGAAGCTTTCTTT.